These T cell receptor beta chains were read from a single sample in a study of kidney transplant recipient with SARS-CoV-2 infection. TCRdb re-called the reads through MiXCR, storing one row per CDR3 protein. The sample lists under 300,000 distinct CDR3 sequences; roughly 26% were seen once. The starting material was a blood sample, obtained at baseline and on approximately day 120 from a kidney transplant recipient. Source of these receptors: a young adult male patient who had COVID-19 and was a kidney transplant recipient. Part of the T cells may come from the graft donor. Each CDR3 is given with its conserved first and last residue. A D gene is named only where the DNA matches it firmly. Clone size appears in some rows only: once, few, many, or a class for an expanded clone.

>-|few|TRBJ2-2|TRBV7-9
CASSPVGGTTGELFF
TGTGCCAGCAGCCCAGTCGGAGGGACGACCGGGGAGCTGTTTTTT
>-|-|TRBJ1-1|TRBV12-3/TRBV12-4
CASALGLGTEAFF
TGTGCCAGCGCCCTGGGACTAGGCACTGAAGCTTTCTTT
>-|many|TRBJ1-4|TRBV24-1
CATSVGPGEKLFF
TGTGCCACCAGTGTGGGACCGGGTGAAAAACTGTTTTTT
>-|many|TRBJ1-2|TRBV7-1
CASSWDNHEGKTYGYTF
TGTGCCAGCAGCTGGGATAATCACGAGGGAAAGACCTATGGCTACACCTTC
>-|many|TRBJ1-2|TRBV4-3
CASSDQLGRRKTYGYTF
TGCGCCAGCAGCGATCAGTTAGGACGTCGAAAGACCTATGGCTACACCTTC
>-|many|TRBJ1-2|TRBV4-3
CASSSISGRRKTYGYTF
TGCGCCAGCAGCTCTATTTCAGGACGTCGAAAGACCTATGGCTACACCTTC
>TRBD2|few|TRBJ2-1|TRBV10-2
CASFDSGRTRNEQFF
TGCGCCAGCTTTGATAGCGGGAGGACGCGTAATGAGCAGTTCTTC
>TRBD1|many|TRBJ2-2|TRBV7-9
CASSVLQGATGELFF
TGTGCCAGCAGCGTATTACAGGGGGCGACCGGGGAGCTGTTTTTT
>TRBD2|many|TRBJ2-5|TRBV7-9
CASSGGLAGGRKETQYF
TGTGCCAGCAGCGGAGGACTAGCGGGGGGCCGTAAGGAGACCCAGTACTTC
>-|many|TRBJ1-2|TRBV6-9
CASSTDLPYGKTYGYTF
TGTGCCAGCAGTACCGATCTGCCTTACGGAAAGACCTATGGCTACACCTTC
>TRBD1|many|TRBJ2-2|TRBV9
CASSGQGNGELFF
TGTGCCAGCAGCGGACAGGGTAACGGGGAGCTGTTTTTT
>-|few|TRBJ2-5|TRBV6-2/TRBV6-3
CASRPGVQGETQYF
TGTGCCAGCAGGCCAGGGGTCCAGGGGGAGACCCAGTACTTC
>-|many|TRBJ1-4|TRBV7-9
CASSLASQNEKLFF
TGTGCCAGCAGCTTAGCAAGTCAGAATGAAAAACTGTTTTTT
>-|-|TRBJ2-2|TRBV4-2
CANSQVGRTNTGELLF
TGTGCCAACAGCCAAGTGGGCCGCACGAACACCGGGGAGCTGCTTTTT
>-|many|TRBJ1-2|TRBV25-1
CASSLRSELGKTYGYTF
TGTGCCAGCAGTCTTCGCTCAGAACTGGGAAAGACCTATGGCTACACCTTC
>TRBD2|many|TRBJ2-3|TRBV5-1
CASRRGLADQTPTDTQYF
TGCGCCAGCAGGAGAGGACTAGCGGACCAAACCCCCACAGATACGCAGTATTTT
>TRBD1|many|TRBJ1-6|TRBV5-1
CASSLGTGVNNSPLHF
TGCGCCAGCAGCTTGGGGACAGGGGTTAATAATTCACCCCTCCACTTT
>TRBD1|many|TRBJ2-7|TRBV20-1
CSARTGPAYEQYF
TGCAGTGCCCGGACAGGTCCCGCCTACGAGCAGTACTTC
>-|-|TRBJ2-1|TRBV14
CASSPRMTRGNEQFF
TGTGCCAGCAGCCCCCGGATGACCCGGGGGAATGAGCAGTTCTTC
>-|many|TRBJ2-2|TRBV2
CASSEAGLNTGELFF
TGTGCCAGCAGTGAGGCAGGCCTGAACACCGGGGAGCTGTTTTTT
>-|many|TRBJ2-7|TRBV2
CATSWDTTYEQYF
TGTGCCACCAGCTGGGACACGACCTACGAGCAGTACTTC
>-|-|TRBJ1-1|TRBV5-1
CASSKRQDRNEAFF
TGCGCCAGCAGCAAACGACAGGATAGAAATGAAGCTTTCTTT
>-|many|TRBJ2-1|TRBV19
CASSLTGYNEQFF
TGTGCCAGTAGTTTGACAGGTTACAATGAGCAGTTCTTC
>-|many|TRBJ1-5|TRBV20-1
CSARTVQGNQPQHF
TGCAGTGCTAGAACGGTCCAGGGGAATCAGCCCCAGCATTTT
>-|few|TRBJ2-1|TRBV6-5
CASSYLSTGYNEQFF
TGTGCCAGCAGTTACCTATCGACAGGCTACAATGAGCAGTTCTTC
>-|-|TRBJ2-2|TRBV11-2
CASSPDRTGELFF
TGTGCCAGCAGCCCCGACAGAACCGGGGAGCTGTTTTTT
>-|many|TRBJ1-1|TRBV3-1
CASSLGTGEFF
TGTGCCAGCAGCCTCGGGACCGGGGAATTCTTT
>TRBD1|many|TRBJ2-7|TRBV4-1
CASSRAPGQGADEQYF
TGCGCCAGCAGCCGGGCCCCGGGACAGGGGGCCGACGAGCAGTACTTC
>TRBD1|many|TRBJ1-2|TRBV9
CASSAPVGDRGHHGYTF
TGTGCCAGCAGTGCCCCGGTGGGGGACAGGGGGCATCATGGCTACACCTTC
>TRBD1|many|TRBJ1-4|TRBV9
CASSVSSGQGFEKLFF
TGTGCCAGCAGCGTTAGTTCGGGACAGGGTTTTGAAAAACTGTTTTTT
>TRBD1|many|TRBJ2-2|TRBV11-2
CASSPTGLVTGELFF
TGTGCCAGCAGCCCGACAGGGTTGGTCACCGGGGAGCTGTTTTTT
>TRBD2|many|TRBJ2-7|TRBV6-1
CASSEARLAGGGAYEQYF
TGTGCCAGCAGTGAAGCTCGACTAGCGGGAGGAGGGGCCTACGAGCAGTACTTC
>-|-|TRBJ1-2|TRBV16
CAGSYGLVVRKTYGYTF
TGTGCTGGCAGCTACGGCTTGGTCGTTAGAAAGACCTATGGCTACACCTTC
>-|many|TRBJ2-6|TRBV5-3
CARRSGSGEQSRANVLTF
TGTGCCAGACGATCCGGAAGTGGTGAACAAAGTCGGGCCAACGTCCTGACTTTC